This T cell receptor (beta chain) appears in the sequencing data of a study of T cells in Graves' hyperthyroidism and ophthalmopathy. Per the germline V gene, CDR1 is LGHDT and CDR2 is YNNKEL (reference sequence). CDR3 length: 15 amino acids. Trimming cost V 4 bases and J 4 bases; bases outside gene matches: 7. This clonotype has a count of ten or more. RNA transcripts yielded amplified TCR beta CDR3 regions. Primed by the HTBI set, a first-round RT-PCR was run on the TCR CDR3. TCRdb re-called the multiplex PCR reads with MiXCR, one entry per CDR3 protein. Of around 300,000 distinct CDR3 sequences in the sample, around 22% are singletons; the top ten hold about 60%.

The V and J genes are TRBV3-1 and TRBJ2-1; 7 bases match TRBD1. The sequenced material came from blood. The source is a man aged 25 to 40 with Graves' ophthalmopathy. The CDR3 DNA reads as TGTGCCAGCAGCCCCCGGGGCAGGGGGTACAATGAGCAGTTCTTC. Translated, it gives CASSPRGRGYNEQFF.